One and the same sample provided the 28 T cell receptor beta chains below, sequenced in a study of blood T cell repertoires in COVID-19. Profiled with immunoSEQ multiplex PCR; TCRdb holds only in-frame clones, not every one. In the table there are under 200,000 clones, over 65% of which are singletons. The sequencing input was peripheral blood. All receptors derive from a man in his sixties with acute or convalescent COVID-19.

This chain links TRBV29-1 with TRBJ1-2; D call uncertain. V was clipped by 4 bases and J by 2 bases, with 17 bases between them. This CDR3 contains 15 residues. Germline CDR1 reads SQVTM; CDR2 reads ANQGSEA. The CDR3: CSVGARSKPNYGYTF. The DNA of the CDR3 is TGCAGCGTTGGCGCCAGGTCAAAGCCGAACTATGGCTACACCTTC. The full variable domain, its missing parts supplied by reference TRBV29-1 and TRBJ1-2, is SAVISQKPSRDICQRGTSLTIQCQVDSQVTMMFWYRQQPGQSLTLIATANQGSEATYESGFVIDKFPISRPNLTFSTLTVSNMSPEDSSIYLCSVGARSKPNYGYTFGSGTRLTVV.

In this sample, this clone turned up once. This chain uses TRBV24-1 with TRBJ1-5; TRBD1 is a possible D gene (5 bases). The germline gives CDR1 KGHDR, CDR2 SFDVKD. CDR3 length: 12 residues. The V end lost 9 bases, the J end lost 6 bases, and 11 bases lay between the germline ends. The CDR3, as DNA: TGTGCCACCGAAGGGGCCGGTCAGCCCCAGCATTTT. Its translation is CATEGAGQPQHF.

This clone was seen only once. The chain links TRBV29-1 to TRBJ2-6; the match to TRBD1 covers 7 bases. The CDR3 runs 17 residues. Germline assignment: CDR1 SQVTM and CDR2 ANQGSEA. Germline trimming cut 4 bases from V and 2 bases from J; bases unmatched to any gene: 11. In DNA form, the CDR3 reads TGCAGCGTTGTGTTTACGGGACAGAATCCTGGGGCCAACGTCCTGACTTTC. Its translation: CSVVFTGQNPGANVLTF. The full variable domain, with the rest looked up from reference TRBV29-1 and TRBJ2-6, is SAVISQKPSRDICQRGTSLTIQCQVDSQVTMMFWYRQQPGQSLTLIATANQGSEATYESGFVIDKFPISRPNLTFSTLTVSNMSPEDSSIYLCSVVFTGQNPGANVLTFGAGSRLTVL.

This chain uses TRBV18 with TRBJ2-1; 7 nucleotides align to TRBD1. Germline values: CDR1 KGHSH, CDR2 LQKENI. Trimming cost V 4 bases and J 8 bases; bases outside gene matches: 11. There are 15 residues in the CDR3. The CDR3 sequence is CASSLTDQGVHEQFF. CDR3 coding DNA: TGTGCCAGCTCACTCACCGACCAGGGGGTCCATGAGCAGTTCTTC.

The chain carries TRBV2 and TRBJ2-7; D is possibly TRBD2 (5 bases). Trimming took 4 bases from V and 4 from J, leaving 17 bases between them. The germline V gene encodes CDR1 SNHLY and CDR2 FYNNEI. The CDR3 loop spans 15 amino acids. For the CDR3, the DNA is TGTGCCAGCAGTGCCACGGCCCTTAGGGAGTACGAGCAGTACTTC. Amino acid sequence: CASSATALREYEQYF.

The CDR3 is CSVEDRGGTQLYEQYF. In nucleotides, the CDR3 is TGCAGCGTTGAAGATCGCGGGGGGACACAGCTATACGAGCAGTACTTC. The chain uses TRBV29-1 and TRBJ2-7; 8 bases are shared with TRBD2. Germline CDR1 reads SQVTM; CDR2 reads ANQGSEA. Trimming removed 0 bases from V and 4 bases from J; junction bases left unmatched: 11. The CDR3 extends over 16 amino acids.

V is TRBV7-2 and J is TRBJ1-1, with 11 bases matching TRBD1. Trimming removed 9 bases from V and 5 bases from J; junction bases left unmatched: 8. Germline CDR1 SGHTA, CDR2 FQGNSA. The CDR3 is made up of 14 amino acids. The CDR3 DNA follows: TGTGCCAGTCGCCTGGGGGACAGGGGGACTGAAGCTTTCTTT. It is translated as CASRLGDRGTEAFF.

In its sample, this clone was seen a few times. This rearrangement joins TRBV11-2 to TRBJ2-3, with TRBD2 matching 15 bases. V lost 5 bases to trimming and J lost 1 base; unmatched junction nucleotides: 7. The CDR3 contains 18 residues. Looked up from germline, CDR1 is SGHAT and CDR2 is FQNNGV. The CDR3 sequence: CASSKRTSGGAGTDTQYF. The CDR3, as DNA: TGTGCCAGCAGCAAACGGACTAGCGGGGGGGCTGGCACAGATACGCAGTATTTT.

V is TRBV6-4 and J is TRBJ1-2; D call uncertain. The length of the CDR3 is 13 residues. Trimming shortened V by 0 bases and J by 5 bases, and 7 bases separated the two germline ends. Germline CDR1 is MRHNA and CDR2 is SNTAGT. CDR3 in amino acids: CASSDSPGYGYTF. DNA of the CDR3: TGTGCCAGCAGTGACTCCCCAGGTTATGGCTACACCTTC.

This chain uses TRBV7-8 with TRBJ1-3; 8 bases match TRBD1. V was clipped by 0 bases and J by 9 bases; unmatched bases: 7. Germline lookup yields CDR1 SGHVS and CDR2 FQNEAQ. The CDR3 has 15 amino acids. The CDR3 loop reads CASSLARTGYGTIYF. For the CDR3, the DNA is TGTGCCAGCAGCTTAGCGAGGACAGGGTATGGCACCATATATTTT.

This chain connects TRBV5-6 to TRBJ2-1, with D unclear. V was clipped by 5 bases and J by 0 bases, with 6 bases between them. Germline CDR1 SGHDT, CDR2 YYEEEE. The CDR3 spans 13 residues. CDR3 amino acids: CASRRSSYNEQFF. DNA for the CDR3: TGTGCCAGCAGAAGGAGCTCCTACAATGAGCAGTTCTTC.

The rearrangement joins TRBV3-1 (or the pseudogene TRBV3-2) to TRBJ2-5; TRBD2 is a possible D gene (6 bases). This CDR3 contains 15 residues. Germline CDR1 LGHDT, CDR2 YNNKEL (reference sequence). The V end was cut by 5 bases, the J end by 2 bases, with 15 bases between. The CDR3 here is CASSSGELRQETQYF. The CDR3 bases are TGTGCCAGCAGCTCGGGGGAGCTCCGACAAGAGACCCAGTACTTC.

A few counts support this clone. The CDR3 spells CATRDLVDTEAFF. The CDR3 DNA sequence: TGTGCCACCAGGGACTTAGTAGACACTGAAGCTTTCTTT. The V gene is TRBV24-1, the J gene TRBJ1-1; D remains unclear. Deletions cut 7 bases from V and 3 bases from J, with 11 bases between. The CDR3 is made up of 13 amino acids. Germline V gene sequence: CDR1 KGHDR, CDR2 SFDVKD.

This clone was detected a few times. The CDR3 DNA follows: TGTGCCTGGAGTGTACCGGACAGGGGGCTGAACACCATATATTTT. Its translation is CAWSVPDRGLNTIYF. The chain uses TRBV30 and TRBJ1-3, with 11 positions matching TRBD1. Germline CDR1 GTSNPN, CDR2 SVGIG (reference sequence). The CDR3 contains 15 residues. The V and J ends lost 0 bases and 7 bases, in that order; junction bases with no gene match: 5.

The V and J genes are TRBV6-6 and TRBJ2-7; 8 positions match TRBD1. The CDR3 contains 13 residues. Per the germline V gene, CDR1 is MNHNY and CDR2 is SVGAGI (reference sequence). After removal of 6 bases from V and 7 bases from J, the junction contained 8 bases not matched to a gene. CDR3 DNA sequence: TGTGCCAGCAGCCAGGGGGCTCAGGGGGAGCAGTACTTC. Translating gives CASSQGAQGEQYF.

This clone appeared a single time. The chain recombines TRBV6-5 with TRBJ1-6; tentative D call: TRBD1 (6 bases). V was clipped by 6 bases and J by 10 bases, with 16 bases between them. Germline V gene data show CDR1 as MNHEY and CDR2 as SVGAGI. CDR3 length: 14 amino acids. In DNA form, the CDR3 reads TGTGCCAGCAGGCCCCAGGGGTCATCCTCACCCCTCCACTTT. It is translated as CASRPQGSSSPLHF.

The chain has TRBV24-1 and TRBJ2-7, with TRBD1 matching over 11 bases. The CDR3 loop spans 13 amino acids. J was trimmed by 5 bases and V by 6 bases; bases with no gene match: 2. Germline V gives CDR1 KGHDR, CDR2 SFDVKD. In DNA, the CDR3 is TGTGCCACCAGTACGGACAGGGGGCACGAGCAGTACTTC. Translation gives CATSTDRGHEQYF.

To note about this clone: The sample has other DNA sequences that encode this CDR3 too. V is TRBV3-1 (or the pseudogene TRBV3-2) and J is TRBJ2-7; D perhaps matches TRBD1 (6 bases). Germline V gene lookup returns CDR1 LGHDT and CDR2 YNNKEL (reference sequence). This CDR3 region has 15 residues. The V end lost 1 base, the J end lost 0 bases, and 10 bases lay between the germline ends. Here the CDR3 reads CASSQVQGSSYEQYF. CDR3 in DNA: TGTGCCAGCAGCCAAGTCCAGGGGAGCTCCTACGAGCAGTACTTC.

CDR3 nucleotide sequence: TGTGCCAGCTCACCAGTTCAGGTGAACACTGAAGCTTTCTTT. It translates to CASSPVQVNTEAFF. This sequence joins TRBV18 and TRBJ1-1; D is ambiguous. V lost 2 bases, J lost 0 bases, and 7 bases lay in between. The germline gives CDR1 KGHSH, CDR2 LQKENI. The CDR3 spans 14 residues.

This chain links TRBV6-6 with TRBJ1-5, with D uncertain. The germline V gene encodes CDR1 MNHNY and CDR2 SVGAGI (reference sequence). This CDR3 contains 14 residues. Trimming cost V 5 bases and J 3 bases, with 11 bases left between them. CDR3 coding DNA: TGTGCCAGCAGTCTTGACAACTCCAATCAGCCCCAGCATTTT. This gives the protein CASSLDNSNQPQHF.

The chain links TRBV5-1 to TRBJ2-7; 7 bases fit TRBD1. Trimming removed 0 bases from V and 3 bases from J; junction bases left unmatched: 3. Germline V CDR1 and CDR2: SGHRS, YFSETQ. The CDR3 is 14 residues long. The DNA of the CDR3 is TGCGCCAGCAGCTTGGGACAGGGATACTACGAGCAGTACTTC. Its translation: CASSLGQGYYEQYF.

V and J are TRBV24-1 and TRBJ2-3; no reliable D call. Germline assignment: CDR1 KGHDR and CDR2 SFDVKD. The CDR3 length is 14 residues. Trimming pared 9 bases from V and 4 bases from J, leaving 16 bases between. CDR3 amino acids: CATASQRGADTQYF. In DNA, the CDR3 is TGTGCCACCGCAAGTCAGCGAGGCGCAGATACGCAGTATTTT.

The chain is built from TRBV29-1 and TRBJ2-1; 9 positions agree with TRBD2. After removal of 2 bases from V and 9 bases from J, the junction contained 8 bases not matched to a gene. There are 14 residues in the CDR3. CDR1 and CDR2 from the germline V gene are SQVTM and ANQGSEA. CDR3 region: CSVEILAGVGEQFF. The DNA of the CDR3 is TGCAGCGTTGAAATCTTAGCGGGGGTCGGTGAGCAGTTCTTC.

The V gene is TRBV14, the J gene TRBJ2-1, with 8 nucleotides matching TRBD1. The V gene's germline CDR1 is SGHDN and CDR2 FVKESK. V lost 4 bases to trimming and J lost 6 bases; unmatched junction nucleotides: 5. This CDR3 has 14 amino acids. The CDR3 DNA reads TGTGCCAGCAGCCGGTGGACAGGGATCAATGAGCAGTTCTTC. This gives the protein CASSRWTGINEQFF.

Only one count was recorded for this clone. The chain is built from TRBV6-5 and TRBJ1-2, with 7 bases aligning to TRBD1. This CDR3 has 12 residues. Germline-derived CDR1 and CDR2 are MNHEY and SVGAGI. V trimming: 6 bases; J trimming: 5 bases; junction bases outside the gene matches: 3. The chain's CDR3 is CASRTQGYGYTF. CDR3 nucleotides: TGTGCCAGCAGAACACAGGGGTATGGCTACACCTTC.

A word on this clone: One end of the junction does not line up with germline, which may come from a read error. This chain links TRBV13 with TRBJ2-1; possible D gene TRBD2, 7 bases. Germline V gives CDR1 PRHDT, CDR2 FYEKMQ (reference sequence). CDR3 size: 13 residues. The CDR3 sequence is CASSLGGAYEQFF. CDR3 DNA sequence: TGTGCCAGCAGCCTAGGGGGGGCGTATGAGCAGTTCTTC.

This chain uses TRBV7-2 with TRBJ2-5; TRBD2 agrees at 9 bases. This CDR3 has 15 amino acids. The V gene end was trimmed by 6 bases and the J gene end by 5 bases; junction bases not matched to a gene: 10. In germline, CDR1 is SGHTA, CDR2 FQGNSA. CDR3 sequence: CASRRGGGAGETQYF. For the CDR3, the DNA is TGTGCCAGCAGACGAGGCGGGGGGGCCGGGGAGACCCAGTACTTC. Looking up the rest from reference TRBV7-2 and TRBJ2-5 gives the full variable domain: GAGVSQSPSNKVTEKGKDVELRCDPISGHTALYWYRQSLGQGLEFLIYFQGNSAPDKSGLPSDRFSAERTGGSVSTLTIQRTQQEDSAVYLCASRRGGGAGETQYFGPGTRLLVL.

The gene calls are TRBV2 and TRBJ2-2; 9 bases match TRBD1. This CDR3 is 16 amino acids long. J was trimmed by 6 bases and V by 3 bases; bases with no gene match: 8. Germline V lookup: CDR1 SNHLY, CDR2 FYNNEI. The CDR3 loop reads CASSDVGQGIAGELFF. The CDR3 DNA reads TGTGCCAGCAGTGATGTTGGACAGGGGATTGCCGGGGAGCTGTTTTTT.